Below are 12 T cell receptor beta chains sequenced from a single sample in a study of blood T cell repertoires in COVID-19. The table came from immunoSEQ multiplex PCR; TCRdb's copy has only in-frame clones and leaves some out. The sample lists approximately 160,000 clones; roughly 93% were seen once. Sequences were obtained from peripheral blood. The receptors were gathered from a woman aged 55-75 years with COVID-19, enrolled during active disease.

The V and J genes are TRBV19 and TRBJ1-2, with 7 bases matching TRBD1. V was clipped by 4 bases and J by 7 bases; unmatched bases: 9. Per germline, CDR1 LNHDA and CDR2 SQIVND (reference sequence). The CDR3 has 14 residues. The CDR3 nucleotides read TGTGCCAGTAGTAATACAGGGGTTTCGGGTGGCTACACCTTC. It translates to CASSNTGVSGGYTF.

This clone was seen just once. The chain recombines TRBV11-1 with TRBJ2-1, with 8 bases matching TRBD1. The CDR3 runs to 15 residues. CDR1 and CDR2 from the germline V gene are SGHAT and FQDESV (reference sequence). The J segment lost 3 bases and the V segment lost 5 bases, leaving 6 bases of the junction unmatched. The CDR3 loop is CASSPGQGDYNEQFF. The CDR3 bases are TGTGCCAGCAGCCCTGGACAGGGTGACTACAATGAGCAGTTCTTC.

The V gene is TRBV9, the J gene TRBJ1-2, with TRBD1 matching 8 bases. The CDR3 sequence is 15 residues long. J was trimmed by 4 bases and V by 0 bases; bases with no gene match: 5. Germline-derived CDR1 and CDR2 are SGDLS and YYNGEE. The DNA for the CDR3 is TGTGCCAGCAGCGTAGATCAGGGGGCGGTCTATGGCTACACCTTC. It is translated as CASSVDQGAVYGYTF.

The chain combines TRBV5-8 with TRBJ2-5, with D possibly TRBD2 on 5 matching bases. Trimming cost V 3 bases and J 2 bases, with 17 bases left between them. CDR1 and CDR2 (germline): SGHTS, YDEGEE. This CDR3 is built from 16 residues. The CDR3: CASSWRYTTTQETQYF. For the CDR3, the DNA is TGTGCCAGCAGCTGGAGGTACACCACAACGCAAGAGACCCAGTACTTC.

The J gene is TRBJ1-4, the V gene TRBV7-8, with a tentative D call TRBD1 (5 bases). The CDR3 sequence is 17 residues long. Germline V gene lookup returns CDR1 SGHVS and CDR2 FQNEAQ. V lost 4 bases and J 4 bases, leaving 19 bases between the germline ends. The CDR3 protein is CASSSREWGGSNEKLFF. Written as DNA, the CDR3 is TGTGCCAGCAGCTCCCGCGAATGGGGGGGAAGTAATGAAAAACTGTTTTTT. The full variable domain, with the rest looked up from reference TRBV7-8 and TRBJ1-4, is GAGVSQSPRYKVAKRGQDVALRCDPISGHVSLFWYQQALGQGPEFLTYFQNEAQLDKSGLPSDRFFAERPEGSVSTLKIQRTQQEDSAVYLCASSSREWGGSNEKLFFGSGTQLSVL.

J is TRBJ2-7 and V is TRBV13; 12 bases fit TRBD1. The ends lost 4 bases at V and 4 bases at J; junction bases unmatched: 5. The germline CDR1 and CDR2 sequences are PRHDT and FYEKMQ (reference sequence). The CDR3 contains 15 residues. Here the CDR3 reads CASSSRDRGLYEQYF. The CDR3, as DNA: TGTGCCAGCAGCTCCCGGGACAGGGGGCTTTACGAGCAGTACTTC.

The rearrangement links TRBV7-9 to TRBJ1-4; D remains unclear. The CDR3 contains 18 residues. The V and J ends lost 5 bases and 10 bases respectively, with 29 bases between them. Germline CDR1 SEHNR, CDR2 FQNEAQ (reference sequence). The CDR3 DNA is TGTGCCAGCAGCCCCCGATCCCACCCCGGGTCCGCGGATGGAAAACTGTTTTTT. Amino acid sequence: CASSPRSHPGSADGKLFF.

The gene calls are TRBV5-4 and TRBJ1-2; 7 bases fit TRBD1. V lost 6 bases, J lost 0 bases, and 11 bases stayed unmatched. Per germline, CDR1 SGHNT and CDR2 YYREEE (reference sequence). The CDR3 has 16 amino acids. The CDR3 region is CASNPRGQRPNYGYTF. CDR3 bases: TGTGCCAGCAACCCACGGGGACAGCGACCTAACTATGGCTACACCTTC.

This chain links TRBV4-3 with TRBJ2-1; 7 bases are shared with TRBD2. V gave up 0 bases and J gave up 0 bases; unmatched junction bases: 2. Germline values: CDR1 LGHNA, CDR2 YSLEER. The CDR3 runs to 16 residues. CDR3 sequence (DNA): TGCGCCAGCAGCCAAGACCGGGGGGTCTCCTACAATGAGCAGTTCTTC. This codes for CASSQDRGVSYNEQFF.

This rearrangement joins TRBV6-5 to TRBJ1-6; 7 bases map to TRBD1. The CDR3 is 16 residues long. Germline V lookup: CDR1 MNHEY, CDR2 SVGAGI. V shed 0 bases, J shed 7 bases, and the junction held 6 bases outside the gene matches. CDR3 sequence: CASSYSRTGRNSPLHF. The CDR3 region has the DNA TGTGCCAGCAGTTACTCGCGGACAGGTCGAAATTCACCCCTCCACTTT.

The V and J genes are TRBV19 and TRBJ1-1, with TRBD1 matching 10 bases. The ends lost 3 bases at V and 6 bases at J; junction bases unmatched: 10. This CDR3 has 16 residues. Per the germline V gene, CDR1 is LNHDA and CDR2 is SQIVND (reference sequence). The CDR3 region is CASSIRVGTGDAEAFF. The CDR3 DNA reads TGTGCCAGTAGTATTAGAGTAGGGACAGGGGACGCTGAAGCTTTCTTT.

The genes are TRBV25-1 and TRBJ1-2, with unresolved D. CDR3 length: 11 amino acids. V lost 7 bases and J lost 8, with 11 bases in between. Germline loops: CDR1 MGHDK, CDR2 SYGVNS. For the CDR3, the DNA is TGTGCCAGCACCGAGGGCAGGGGCTACACCTTC. It specifies CASTEGRGYTF.